This T cell receptor beta chain was profiled in a study of cytomegalovirus exposure and HLA in healthy donors (dated by TCRdb to 2016 to 2017). Looking at the study overall: According to an earlier analysis of a few hundred of the donors, about 170 million T cells yielded 117 million unique TCR beta sequences and about 300 Gb of sequence data. Among some 400 genotyped donors of the cohort, an average of about 220,000 unique TCR beta nucleotide sequences was sequenced per donor, of which about 19% were non-productive. The study was designed to test whether signatures of past pathogen exposure could be identified by cataloging public T cell receptors. Alongside the repertoire data, information on donor age, sex, ethnicity and CMV serostatus was compiled. Among the roughly 400 genotyped donors, approximately 81% belonged to the genetic ancestry cluster associated with self-reported Caucasian donors. In an earlier analysis of a few hundred of the donors, high-throughput TCR beta sequencing was used to judge whether each TCR beta V gene segment behaved as functional or pseudogenic. Typing coverage varied by locus: roughly 629-630 donors for A, B, C, DRB1 and DQB1; 522 for DQA1; approximately 610 for DPA1; fewer than 480 for DPB1. In the later analysis, no new phenotypic data were used to find candidate immune exposures; instead, reliance was placed on TCR beta sequences and their occurrence across donors. To predict cytomegalovirus infection status, the study combined high-throughput TCR immunosequencing, statistical association of individual TCRs with disease status, and machine learning. In a later genetic analysis, genome-wide SNP genotypes for about three fifths of the roughly 670 donors were used, and that subset was treated as a discovery cohort. Every repertoire in the discovery cohort had been generated on one and the same sequencing platform. The T cell repertoires of under 700 subjects were profiled by immunosequencing and related to cytomegalovirus serostatus. HLA typing covered class I and class II loci at four-digit resolution. A later analysis re-analyzed previously published TCR beta repertoires from hundreds of donors and added high-resolution HLA genotyping to study TCR occurrence patterns. An early release covering approximately 600 HLA-typed donors comprised 250 to 350 gigabases of sequencing data and around 85 million unique TCR sequences. In addition to the first cohort of hundreds of subjects, a separate validation cohort of 130 or so different subjects was used. Because of strong linkage in the cohort, five DR-DQ haplotypes were treated as single units for association and clustering.

In total, more than 500 healthy bone marrow donors made up the cohort. At the time of sampling, every cohort member was nominally healthy, though immune exposures that went unrecorded were likely present. The donor was CMV seronegative and belonged to the group of 352 seronegative cohort members. Every donor gave a peripheral blood sample, and the peripheral blood mononuclear cells from that sample were used for TCR beta sequencing. The Qiagen DNeasy Blood Extraction Kit was used to extract genomic DNA from the blood cell samples. Overall results and qualifications from the work: An association between a missense DCLRE1C variant and V-gene and J-gene trimming of TCR beta chains was found in a later genetic analysis and replicated in an independent cohort. It was suggested by the authors that the approach could potentially be generalized to other disease states and immunological phenotypes. In vitro tests confirmed that three of the cytomegalovirus-associated TCR beta chains recognize cytomegalovirus antigens. At a false discovery rate of 0.05, a later analysis linked under 20,000 TCR beta sequences to specific HLA alleles. Some IMGT-functional V segments, including TRBV6-2 and TRBV6-3, could not be distinguished by the 87-base-pair reads and were therefore excluded. The study gave a list of around 170 TCR beta chains associated with cytomegalovirus. HLA typing was unavailable for some donors at each locus, so association tests used only the typed subset. Broadly in line with IMGT annotations, most TCR beta V segments showed up in productive rearrangements about 90% or about 30% of the time in an earlier analysis of 450 to 750 of the donors. In a later analysis, HLA-associated TCR beta chains showed more clonal expansion and lower generation probabilities than non-associated chains that were equally common. A further reported finding was that TCR beta sequences accurately predicted the HLA-A and HLA-B alleles for most subjects in the first cohort. A later analysis reported that several top co-occurrence clusters appeared linked to parvovirus B19, influenza, CMV and Epstein-Barr virus. Roughly uniform sequencing depth across donors was assumed in presence/absence analyses, although this assumption may not hold. A later analysis found that most CMV-associated TCR beta chains appeared HLA-restricted, with HLA associations seemingly driven largely by CMV exposure. For the cohort, immune exposure information was limited to CMV serostatus. Because counts were too low, about 15 rarely observed V segments, including chromosome 9 orphons, were left out of the earlier analysis of 587 of the donors. The cohort was sequenced for TCR beta chains only, and without alpha or paired-chain data the features that could be detected were limited. A cluster of highly shared sequence variants was judged likely to be a technical artifact of the sequencing pipeline. When HLA alleles, especially DR and DQ, strongly co-occurred, TCR associations were difficult to assign to individual alleles. In a later analysis, TCR association rates were found to vary across HLA loci, with the most associated TCRs seen for DRB1 alleles and the fewest for HLA-C alleles. Compared with the roughly 700-donor mean, donors in an Asian-associated ancestry cluster had fewer N-insertions in productive TCRs, according to a later genetic analysis. Correlated functional status among segregating V segments might be attributable to linkage disequilibrium, but an unknown experimental factor could not be ruled out. Cytomegalovirus status was reported to be diagnosed by the classifier with high specificity and sensitivity in both the original and validation cohorts. Across donors, most TCR sequences were observed very rarely, whereas some public TCRs were present in many individuals.

V is pared back by 0 bases and J by 6 bases, with 12 bases lying between the germline termini. Including the terminal cysteine and phenylalanine, the CDR3 comprises 14 residues. Only CDR3 DNA remains: 42 bases, in frame from the first base. The germline V gene (reference sequence) sets CDR1 to GTSNPN and CDR2 to SVGIG. As for this clone: No cognate antigen has been identified for it. No quality values exist for individual bases; no much larger clone is one base distant.

The library was produced with the immunoSEQ multiplex PCR assay. The multiplex PCR relied on a mix of 60 forward primers for TCR Vbeta segments and 13 reverse primers for TCR Jbeta segments. The CDR3 region of rearranged TCR beta genes was amplified from genomic DNA with a multiplex PCR assay. On the Illumina HiSeq System, the amplified TCR beta libraries were sequenced as 87-base-pair reads. On the authors' methods: In a later analysis, some 80 million unique TCR beta chains were counted across the approximately 670 repertoires, and roughly 10 million of these chains were shared by at least two donors. Raw reads were error-corrected and collapsed into unique sequences with a nearest-neighbor algorithm that merged closely related sequences to remove PCR and sequencing errors. V, D and J gene segments were assigned by aligning CDR3 sequences to IMGT reference sequences. Each retained sequence needed at least a six-nucleotide match to both a V gene segment and a J gene segment. A rearrangement was called productive if the CDR3 had no stop codons and remained in frame with V and J, and every other rearrangement was called non-productive. Following IMGT convention, CDR3 was defined as the stretch from the second conserved V-encoded cysteine up to the conserved J-encoded phenylalanine. Sequences without an unambiguous match to a single V gene segment were excluded from the earlier analysis of about 640 of the donors. In an earlier analysis of 500 to 750 of the donors, V segments were called functional above 56.7% productive rearrangements and were called segregating when the between-donor standard deviation exceeded 5%. A statistical classification framework was built for diagnosing cytomegalovirus status from the catalog of TCR beta chain sequences. In a later analysis, TCR nucleotide sequences were compared against IMGT/GENE-DB human TR gene sequences so that V and J genes could be assigned. A later analysis assigned CDR3 sequences and most-parsimonious VDJ recombination scenarios with the TCRdist pipeline. A later analysis defined each TCR beta chain by its CDR3 amino acid sequence plus V-gene family, and excluded reads lacking a unique V-gene family. A later analysis removed 500 to 600 highly shared, low-generation-probability nucleotide sequences to deal with suspected cross-contamination and a sequencing artifact. In a later analysis, a clonal expansion index for each public chain was calculated from normalized within-repertoire ranks of inferred template counts. Generation probabilities in a later analysis came from a VDJ recombination model fitted to out-of-frame rearrangements, and those results were checked against IGoR. Hypergeometric tests were used in a later analysis to score TCR-TCR, TCR-HLA and TCR-CMV co-occurrence, with a repertoire-size bias correction applied to the TCR pairs. In a later analysis, false discovery rates were estimated by permuting HLA or CMV assignments 20 times. A later analysis grouped co-occurring TCRs with DBSCAN, adding TCRdist sequence similarity when clustering within HLA-allele-positive subsets. Repertoires with fewer than 30,000 or more than 120,000 public chains, plus five repertoires with anomalous nucleotide sharing, were excluded from co-occurrence clustering. Sourced from immuneACCESS, this table was stored by TCRdb with only in-frame sequences that have V and J called. A share of the clones is absent; for the studies checked, an unresolved V gene accounts for under half, and the remainder has no known explanation. The V and J calls and clone size are taken from that table; D and trimming were inferred from the DNA. Recorded for this sample are about 110,000 clones; roughly three quarters of them occurred a single time. Clones ranked in the top ten supply roughly 3.2% of the sample.

The chain is assembled from TRBV30 and TRBJ2-1; a tentative D match to TRBD2 spans 7 bases. The clonotype comes from a man aged 30-40 years in good health and CMV-seronegative. What was sequenced was PBMCs. The CDR3 reads CAWSVMGGRNEQFF. The sequenced DNA is TGTGCCTGGAGTGTAATGGGGGGGCGCAATGAGCAGTTCTTC.